This TCR beta chain was recovered during a study of molecular identifiers for immune sequencing clone quantification. CDR3 length: 15 amino acids. Trimming removed 6 bases from V and 0 bases from J, with 14 bases in between. Germline V lookup: CDR1 LGHNA, CDR2 YSLEER. Investigators produced naive CD8 libraries from approximately 20,000 to 1,000,000 sorted cells, drawing on 10%, 30% or 50% RNA. Naive CD8 T cells were sorted as CD8+CD4-CCR7+CD45RA+. Bulk libraries came from a prior protocol with listed TCR primers. TCRdb itself ran the PCR reads through MiXCR, one entry per CDR3 protein. The sample includes under 600,000 distinct CDR3 sequences, 25% of them seen just once. As for this clonotype: A read error is possible here, since a much larger clone lies one base away.

This chain links TRBV4-3 with TRBJ1-1, with D unresolved. The origin of this receptor is a human donor in good health. Some libraries in this study had Jurkat cell RNA spiked in. The sample taken for sequencing was naive CD8+ T cells from blood, with Jurkat cell RNA spiked in. Subset meaning: FACS-sorted CD8+CD4-CCR7+CD45RA+ naive T cells. In nucleotides, the CDR3 is TGCGCCAGCAGATATGGGAGTTCCATGAACACTGAAGCTTTCTTT. This translates into CASRYGSSMNTEAFF.